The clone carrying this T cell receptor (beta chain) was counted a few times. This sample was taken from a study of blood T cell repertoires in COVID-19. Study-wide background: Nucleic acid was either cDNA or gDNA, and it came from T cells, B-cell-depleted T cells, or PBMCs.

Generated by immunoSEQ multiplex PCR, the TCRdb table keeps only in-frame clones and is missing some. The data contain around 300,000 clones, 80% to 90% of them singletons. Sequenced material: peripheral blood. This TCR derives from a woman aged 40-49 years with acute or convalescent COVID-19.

The CDR3 is CAWSVGQGRTEAFF. CDR3 in DNA: TGTGCCTGGAGTGTGGGACAGGGGCGCACTGAAGCTTTCTTT. The J gene is TRBJ1-1, the V gene TRBV30; TRBD1 agrees at 10 bases. Trimming at V came to 0 bases and at J to 4 bases, leaving 2 bases not matched to a gene. The CDR3 runs to 14 residues. Germline CDR1 reads GTSNPN; CDR2 reads SVGIG (reference sequence).